This record looks at one T cell receptor beta chain sequence and its context. Its antigen remains unidentified. The sample is drawn from a study of cytomegalovirus exposure and HLA in healthy donors. The study's findings and limits: Fewer N-insertions (relative to the roughly 730-donor mean) were reportedly seen in an Asian-associated ancestry cluster in a later analysis. The only immune exposure information that was available was CMV serostatus.

PCR involved 60 Vbeta and 13 Jbeta primers. TCRdb's copy holds only in-frame clones and misses some; the assay was immunoSEQ multiplex PCR. The sample yields about 150,000 clones, over 75% seen once. J gave up 11 bases and V 7 bases, and 16 bases lay outside the gene matches. Germline CDR1 reads MNHEY; CDR2 reads SVGAGI. The CDR3 is 14 residues long. The receptor was isolated from a man aged 25 to 40 in good health and CMV-seropositive. Input material: PBMCs. The chain links TRBV6-5 to TRBJ2-5, with TRBD2 matching 7 bases. The CDR3 region has the DNA TGTGCCAGCAAAGGTAGCGGGTATTTTAGTGAGCAGTACTTC. This codes for CASKGSGYFSEQYF.